This T cell receptor beta chain was recorded in a study of OX40 agonist ivuxolimab in advanced cancers. General study results and limits: Not determined was the antigen specificity of the expanded peripheral T cells.

Trimming removed 1 base from V and 4 bases from J, with 11 bases in between. The CDR3 is made up of 15 amino acids. From germline, CDR1 is SGHRS and CDR2 YFSETQ. Remarks on this clone: Its antigen is unidentified.

Clones were sequenced by immunoSEQ multiplex PCR, and TCRdb holds only the in-frame ones, with some missing. The sample shows about 48,000 clones, 70% to 90% of them seen only once. The TCR comes from an adult with an advanced solid tumor such as melanoma, head and neck, liver or kidney cancer. The sequences come from CD4+ or CD8+ T cells sorted from blood, collected in a trial of the OX40 agonist ivuxolimab. V is TRBV5-1 and J is TRBJ2-2, with D possibly matching TRBD2 (6 bases). This chain's CDR3 is CASSLSLAPTGELFF. The CDR3 DNA follows: TGCGCCAGCAGCTTGAGTCTAGCGCCCACCGGGGAGCTGTTTTTT.